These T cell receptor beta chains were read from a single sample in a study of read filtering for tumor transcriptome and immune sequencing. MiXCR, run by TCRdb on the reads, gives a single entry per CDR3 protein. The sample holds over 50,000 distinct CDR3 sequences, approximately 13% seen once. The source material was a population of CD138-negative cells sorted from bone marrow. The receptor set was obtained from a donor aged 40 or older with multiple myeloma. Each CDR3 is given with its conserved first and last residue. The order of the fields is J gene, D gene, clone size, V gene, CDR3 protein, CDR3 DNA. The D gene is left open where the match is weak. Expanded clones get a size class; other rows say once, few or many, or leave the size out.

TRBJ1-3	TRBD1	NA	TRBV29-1	CSVDTGTGGNTIYF	TGCAGCGTCGACACCGGGACAGGTGGAAACACCATATATTTT
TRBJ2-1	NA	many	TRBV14	CASSQPGAEAKQFF	TGTGCCAGCAGCCAACCCGGAGCGGAGGCAAAACAGTTCTTC
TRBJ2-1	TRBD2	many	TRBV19	CASSIAGLAGSIPYNEQFF	TGTGCCAGTAGTATAGCGGGACTAGCGGGATCGATTCCCTACAATGAGCAGTTCTTC
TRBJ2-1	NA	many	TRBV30	CAWSAEVGENEQFF	TGTGCCTGGAGCGCCGAGGTTGGGGAGAATGAGCAGTTCTTC
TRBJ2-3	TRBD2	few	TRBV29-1	CSAVPPSGGGDTQYF	TGCAGCGCGGTTCCCCCCAGCGGGGGGGGGGATACGCAGTATTTT
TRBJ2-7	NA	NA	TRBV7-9	CASSLVGGYEQYF	TGTGCCAGCAGCTTAGTTGGGGGCTACGAGCAGTACTTC
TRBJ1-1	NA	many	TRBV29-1	CSVDPALGKATEAFF	TGCAGCGTTGATCCGGCCTTGGGGAAGGCCACTGAAGCTTTCTTT
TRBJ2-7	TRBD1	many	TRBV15	CATSRDQRTGGSEQYF	TGTGCCACCAGCAGAGATCAGAGAACAGGGGGTAGCGAGCAGTACTTC
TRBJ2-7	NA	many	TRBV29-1	CSVVGGPGLQQYF	TGCAGCGTTGTAGGGGGGCCAGGTCTACAGCAGTACTTC
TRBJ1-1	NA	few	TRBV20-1	CSARRQQGRGTEAFF	TGCAGTGCTAGGAGACAACAGGGAAGGGGCACTGAAGCTTTCTTT
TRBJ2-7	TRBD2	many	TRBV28	CASSLGTSGNYEQYF	TGTGCCAGCAGTTTAGGTACTAGCGGGAATTACGAGCAGTACTTC
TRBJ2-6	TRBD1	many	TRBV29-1	CSVGQGQILSGANVLTF	TGCAGCGTTGGTCAGGGACAGATTCTCTCTGGGGCCAACGTCCTGACTTTC
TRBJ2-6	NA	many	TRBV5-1	CASSLDTPAGANVLTF	TGCGCCAGCAGCTTGGACACCCCCGCTGGGGCCAACGTCCTGACTTTC